The 4 T cell receptor beta chains in this list originate from one sample, sequenced in a study of regulatory T cells in long-lasting Graves disease. The time point: persistent/refractory GD, antithyroid drugs over 5 years with positive TRAb. The authors made the TCR library using RNA they extracted from PBMCs. According to the study, TCR beta libraries were built with iRepertoire HTBI primers and CDR3-region Arm-PCR. TCRdb passed the multiplex PCR reads through MiXCR, listing each CDR3 protein once. The sample lists some 300,000 distinct CDR3 sequences; around 20% were seen once. Sequencing was performed on peripheral blood mononuclear cells (PBMCs), taken when the disease was refractory, from a patient treated with antithyroid drugs. These receptors were collected from a female donor with Graves disease.

In its sample, this clonotype was seen many times. V is TRBV28 and J is TRBJ2-2; possible D gene TRBD1, 7 bases. The CDR3 sequence is 15 residues long. Trimming stripped 2 bases from V and 5 bases from J, with 12 bases between. The germline gives CDR1 MDHEN, CDR2 SYDVKM. In nucleotides, the CDR3 is TGTGCCAGCAGTTTAGGAGGGGGCTGGACCGGGGAGCTGTTTTTT. Translation gives CASSLGGGWTGELFF.

There are many counts of this clonotype. The chain recombines TRBV28 with TRBJ2-7, with a tentative D call TRBD2 (6 bases). The germline V gene encodes CDR1 MDHEN and CDR2 SYDVKM. CDR3 size: 13 residues. V was pared by 7 bases and J by 3 bases, with 13 bases between. Here the CDR3 reads CASTISDYYEQYF. CDR3 DNA: TGTGCCAGCACAATATCGGACTACTACGAGCAGTACTTC.

A word on this clonotype: Since no conserved phenylalanine or tryptophan closes the CDR3, a read error is the likely cause. The J gene is TRBJ2-5, the V gene TRBV3-1; D not resolved. CDR1 and CDR2 from the germline V gene are LGHDT and YNNKEL (reference sequence). CDR3 length: 11 amino acids. V lost 4 bases, J lost 3 bases, and 3 bases lay in between. CDR3 loop: CASSREETQYS. DNA of the CDR3: TGTGCCAGCAGCCGAGAAGAGACCCAGTACTCC.

The chain carries TRBV3-1 and TRBJ1-1; no clear D. The CDR3 totals 13 residues. Trimming stripped 0 bases from V and 4 bases from J, with 6 bases between. Germline V gene data show CDR1 as LGHDT and CDR2 as YNNKEL (reference sequence). The CDR3 region has the DNA TGTGCCAGCAGCCAAGACTGGAGCACTGAAGCTTTCTTT. This sequence encodes CASSQDWSTEAFF.